Sequencing of this T cell receptor (beta chain) was carried out in a study of cytomegalovirus exposure and HLA in healthy donors. The PCR was carried out with 60 Vbeta primers and 13 Jbeta primers. TCRdb's table, derived via immunoSEQ multiplex PCR, lists solely in-frame clones and lacks some. This sample has hundreds of thousands of clones; about 80% occur once, and the top ten carry roughly 0.58%. V trimming: 5 bases; J trimming: 8 bases; junction bases outside the gene matches: 4. Germline V CDR1 and CDR2: MNHNY, SVGAGI (reference sequence). The CDR3 contains 13 residues. Sequencing was performed on PBMCs. The chain combines TRBV6-6 with TRBJ2-1; TRBD1 matches 9 bases. This TCR came from a woman in her thirties or forties in good health and CMV-seronegative. CDR3: CASSGDREDEQFF. The CDR3 nucleotides are TGTGCCAGCAGTGGGGACAGGGAGGATGAGCAGTTCTTC.